What follows describes a single T cell receptor beta chain. Its specificity is unknown. Each TCR beta cDNA library carried unique molecular identifiers. TCRdb passed the PCR reads through MiXCR, listing each CDR3 protein once. The data show more than 350,000 distinct CDR3 sequences, roughly 40% seen once. The CDR3 runs 14 residues. Germline CDR1 SEHNR, CDR2 FQNEAQ (reference sequence). V was trimmed by 0 bases and J by 7 bases, leaving 12 bases between them. These data originate in a study of post-analysis software for immune sequencing data. Broader study findings: TRBV5-6, TRBV5-1 and TRBV20-1 were among 4 or 5 TRBV segments more frequent in patients than controls. There was significantly lower normalized Chao1 diversity in multiple sclerosis patients than in controls.

The material sequenced was blood. The chain joins TRBV7-9 to TRBJ1-2; D is uncertain. The sequence was obtained from a girl aged 2 to 9 with multiple sclerosis. As DNA, the CDR3 is TGTGCCAGCAGCTTAGCAGGGCCGAGGAGTGGCTACACCTTC. It is translated as CASSLAGPRSGYTF.